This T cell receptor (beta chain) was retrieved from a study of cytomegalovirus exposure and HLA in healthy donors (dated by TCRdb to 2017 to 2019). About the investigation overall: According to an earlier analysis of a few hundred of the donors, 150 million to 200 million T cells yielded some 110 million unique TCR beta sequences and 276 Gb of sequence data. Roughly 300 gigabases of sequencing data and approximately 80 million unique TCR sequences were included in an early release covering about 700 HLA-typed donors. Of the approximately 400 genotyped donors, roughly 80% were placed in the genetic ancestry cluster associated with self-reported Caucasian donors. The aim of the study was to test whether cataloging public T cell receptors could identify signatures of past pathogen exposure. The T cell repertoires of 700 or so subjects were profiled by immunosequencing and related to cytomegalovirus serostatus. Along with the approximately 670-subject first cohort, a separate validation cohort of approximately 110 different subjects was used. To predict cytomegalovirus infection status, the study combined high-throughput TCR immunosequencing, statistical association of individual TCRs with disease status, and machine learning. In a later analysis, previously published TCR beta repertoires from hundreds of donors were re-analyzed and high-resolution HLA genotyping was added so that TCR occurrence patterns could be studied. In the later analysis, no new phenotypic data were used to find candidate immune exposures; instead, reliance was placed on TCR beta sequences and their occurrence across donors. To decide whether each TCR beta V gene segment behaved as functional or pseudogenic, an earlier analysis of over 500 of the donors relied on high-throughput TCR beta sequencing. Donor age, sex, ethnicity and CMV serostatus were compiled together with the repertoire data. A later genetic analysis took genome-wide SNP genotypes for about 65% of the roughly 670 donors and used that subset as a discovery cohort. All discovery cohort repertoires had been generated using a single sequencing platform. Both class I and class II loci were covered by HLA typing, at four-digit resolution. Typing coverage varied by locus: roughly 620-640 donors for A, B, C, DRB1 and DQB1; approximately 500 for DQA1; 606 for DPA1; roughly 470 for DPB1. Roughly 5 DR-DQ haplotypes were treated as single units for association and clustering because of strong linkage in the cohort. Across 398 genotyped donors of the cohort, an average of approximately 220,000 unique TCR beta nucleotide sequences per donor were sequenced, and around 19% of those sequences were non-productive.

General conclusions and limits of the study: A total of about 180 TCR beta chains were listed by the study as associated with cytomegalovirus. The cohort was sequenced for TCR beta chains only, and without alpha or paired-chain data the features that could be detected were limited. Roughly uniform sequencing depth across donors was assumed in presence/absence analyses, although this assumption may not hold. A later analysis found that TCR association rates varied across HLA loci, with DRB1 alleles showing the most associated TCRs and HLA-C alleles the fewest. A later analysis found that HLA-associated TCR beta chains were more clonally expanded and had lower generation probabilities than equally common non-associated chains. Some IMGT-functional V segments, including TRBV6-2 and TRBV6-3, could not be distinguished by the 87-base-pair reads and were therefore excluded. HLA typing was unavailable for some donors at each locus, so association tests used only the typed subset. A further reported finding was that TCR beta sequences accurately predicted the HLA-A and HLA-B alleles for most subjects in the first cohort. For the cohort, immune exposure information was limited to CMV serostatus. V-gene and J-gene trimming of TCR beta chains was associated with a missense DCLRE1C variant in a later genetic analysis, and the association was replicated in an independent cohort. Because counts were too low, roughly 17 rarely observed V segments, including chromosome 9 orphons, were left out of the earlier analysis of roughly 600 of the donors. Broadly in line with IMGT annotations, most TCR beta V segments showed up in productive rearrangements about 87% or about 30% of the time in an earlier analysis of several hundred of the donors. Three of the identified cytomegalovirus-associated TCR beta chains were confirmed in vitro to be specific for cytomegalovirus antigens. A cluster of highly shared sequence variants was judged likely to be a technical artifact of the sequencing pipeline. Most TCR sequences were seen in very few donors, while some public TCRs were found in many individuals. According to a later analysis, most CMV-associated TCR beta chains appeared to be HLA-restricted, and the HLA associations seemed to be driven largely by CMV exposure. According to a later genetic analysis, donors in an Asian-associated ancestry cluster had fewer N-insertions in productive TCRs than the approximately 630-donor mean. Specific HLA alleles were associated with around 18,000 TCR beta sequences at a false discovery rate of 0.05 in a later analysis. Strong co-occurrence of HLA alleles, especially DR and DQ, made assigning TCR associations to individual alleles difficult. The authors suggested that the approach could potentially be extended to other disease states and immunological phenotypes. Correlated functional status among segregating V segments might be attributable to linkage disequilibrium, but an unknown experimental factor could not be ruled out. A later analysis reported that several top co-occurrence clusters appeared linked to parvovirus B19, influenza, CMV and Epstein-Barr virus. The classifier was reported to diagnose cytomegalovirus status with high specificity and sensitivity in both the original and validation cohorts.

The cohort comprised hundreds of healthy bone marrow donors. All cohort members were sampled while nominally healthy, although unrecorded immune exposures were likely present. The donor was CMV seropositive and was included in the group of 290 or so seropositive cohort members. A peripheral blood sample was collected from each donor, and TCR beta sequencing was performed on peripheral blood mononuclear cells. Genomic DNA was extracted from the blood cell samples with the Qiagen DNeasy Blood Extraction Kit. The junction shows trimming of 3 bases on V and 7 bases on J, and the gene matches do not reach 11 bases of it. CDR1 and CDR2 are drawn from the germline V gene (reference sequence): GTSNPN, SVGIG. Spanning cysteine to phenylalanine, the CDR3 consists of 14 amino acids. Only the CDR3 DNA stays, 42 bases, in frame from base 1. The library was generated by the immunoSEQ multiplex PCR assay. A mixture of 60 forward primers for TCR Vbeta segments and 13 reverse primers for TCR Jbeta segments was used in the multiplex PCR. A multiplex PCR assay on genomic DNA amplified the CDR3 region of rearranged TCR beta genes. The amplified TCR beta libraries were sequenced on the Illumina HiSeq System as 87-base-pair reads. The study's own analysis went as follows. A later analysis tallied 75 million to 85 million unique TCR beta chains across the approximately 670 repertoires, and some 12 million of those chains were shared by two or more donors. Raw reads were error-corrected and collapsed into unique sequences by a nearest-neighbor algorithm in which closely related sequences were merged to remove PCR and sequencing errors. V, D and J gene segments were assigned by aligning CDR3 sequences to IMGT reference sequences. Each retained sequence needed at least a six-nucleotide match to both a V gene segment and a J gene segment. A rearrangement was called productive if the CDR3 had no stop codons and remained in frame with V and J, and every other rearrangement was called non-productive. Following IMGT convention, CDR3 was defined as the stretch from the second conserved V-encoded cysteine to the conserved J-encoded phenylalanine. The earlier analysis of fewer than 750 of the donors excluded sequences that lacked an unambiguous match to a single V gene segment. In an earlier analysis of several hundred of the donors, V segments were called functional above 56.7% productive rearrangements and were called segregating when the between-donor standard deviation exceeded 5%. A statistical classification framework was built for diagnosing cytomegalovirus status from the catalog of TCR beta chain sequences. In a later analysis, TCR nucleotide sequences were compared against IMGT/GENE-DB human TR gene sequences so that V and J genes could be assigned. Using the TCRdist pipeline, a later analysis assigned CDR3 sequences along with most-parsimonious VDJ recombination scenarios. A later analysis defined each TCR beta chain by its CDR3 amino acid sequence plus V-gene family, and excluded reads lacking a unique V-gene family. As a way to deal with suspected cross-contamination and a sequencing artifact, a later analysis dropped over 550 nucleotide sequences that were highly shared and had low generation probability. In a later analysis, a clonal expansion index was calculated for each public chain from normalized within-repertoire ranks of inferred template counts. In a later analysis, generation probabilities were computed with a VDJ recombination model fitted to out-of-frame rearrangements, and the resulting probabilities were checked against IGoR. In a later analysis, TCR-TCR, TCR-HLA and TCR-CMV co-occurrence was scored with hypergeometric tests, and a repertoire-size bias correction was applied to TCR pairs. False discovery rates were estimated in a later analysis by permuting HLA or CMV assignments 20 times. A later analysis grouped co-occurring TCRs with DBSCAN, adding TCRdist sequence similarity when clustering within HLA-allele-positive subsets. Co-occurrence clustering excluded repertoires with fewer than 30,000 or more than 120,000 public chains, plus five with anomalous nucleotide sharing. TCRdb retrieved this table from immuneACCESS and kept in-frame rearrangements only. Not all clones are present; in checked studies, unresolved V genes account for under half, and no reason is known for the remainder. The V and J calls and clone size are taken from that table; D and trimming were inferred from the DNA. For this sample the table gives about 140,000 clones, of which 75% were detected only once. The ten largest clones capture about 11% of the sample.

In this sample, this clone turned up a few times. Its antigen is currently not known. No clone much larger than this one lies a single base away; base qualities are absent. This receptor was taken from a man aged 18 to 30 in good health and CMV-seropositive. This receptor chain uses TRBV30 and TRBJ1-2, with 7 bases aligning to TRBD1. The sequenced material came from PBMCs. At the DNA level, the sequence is TGTGCCTGGAGAACCCAGGGGGATCTATGTGGCTACACCTTC. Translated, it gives CAWRTQGDLCGYTF.